This T cell receptor (beta chain) comes out of a study of blood T cell repertoires in COVID-19. Overall study context: PBMCs, B-cell-depleted T cells, or T cells provided the cDNA or gDNA that made up the material.

Libraries were prepared by immunoSEQ multiplex PCR; TCRdb keeps only in-frame clonotypes and omits some of them. This table has some 97,000 clones, roughly 87% appearing once. This TCR derives from a man aged 25 to 40 in a cohort sampled during active COVID-19. Input material: peripheral blood.

In DNA form, the CDR3 reads TGTGCCAGCGGGACAGGGGGAGGAGAGACCCAGTACTTC. This gives the protein CASGTGGGETQYF. This chain links TRBV7-2 with TRBJ2-5; 11 bases map to TRBD1. Germline CDR1 is SGHTA and CDR2 is FQGNSA. The CDR3 extends over 13 amino acids. The J segment lost 4 bases and the V segment lost 8 bases, leaving 3 bases of the junction unmatched.